This TCR beta chain is drawn from a study of T-cell reconstitution after alpha-beta-depleted transplantation in children. The study's findings and limits: The study traced high day-60 TCRbeta diversity in some patients to surviving recipient T cells and thymic progenitors. The origin of alpha-beta T cells about two months after transplant was reportedly several hundred expanded graft clones. Once a year had passed after transplant, T-cell counts and diversity came mostly from newly produced T cells.

The authors prepared the TCRbeta library with unique molecular identifiers. TCRdb analysed the PCR reads with MiXCR anew, one entry per CDR3 protein. The top ten hold under 30% of the sample, which has 350,000 to 500,000 distinct CDR3 sequences, over 40% seen once. Trimming took 5 bases from V and 10 from J; bases not matched to a gene: 10. Germline CDR1 is SNHLY and CDR2 is FYNNEI. The length of the CDR3 is 14 residues. On this clonotype: Its antigen is undetermined.

The clonotype was recovered from a girl aged 2-10 years with aplastic anemia, due to receive a stem cell transplant. The sample here was PBMCs, taken before TCRalphabeta/CD19-depleted stem cell transplant. This chain connects TRBV2 to TRBJ1-4, with 7 bases that match TRBD1. The CDR3 DNA is TGTGCCAGCAGTAACACAGGGGTCCCCGGAAAACTGTTTTTT. Translated, it gives CASSNTGVPGKLFF. Looking up the rest from reference TRBV2 and TRBJ1-4 gives the full variable domain: EPEVTQTPSHQVTQMGQEVILRCVPISNHLYFYWYRQILGQKVEFLVSFYNNEISEKSEIFDDQFSVERPDGSNFTLKIRSTKLEDSAMYFCASSNTGVPGKLFFGSGTQLSVL.